A selection of T cell receptor beta chains follows, all from one sample in a study of CD8 T cells in Susac syndrome. In TCRdb, the immunoSEQ multiplex PCR reads were re-called with MiXCR into one record per CDR3 protein. The table has approximately 100,000 distinct CDR3 sequences, 90% to 98% seen once. The sequenced sample was CD4+ T cells from PBMCs. Receptors were obtained from a human donor in good health. CDR3s include the opening cysteine and the closing phenylalanine or tryptophan. D genes are given only for firm matches. Some rows have no size entry. The others give once, few or many, or a class for an expanded clone.

>TRBV20-1|-|-|TRBJ2-3
CSAPADTQYF
TGCAGTGCCCCCGCTGATACGCAGTATTTT
>TRBV10-3|-|TRBD1|TRBJ2-7
CAISGTGSLGEQYF
TGTGCCATCAGTGGGACAGGGTCTTTGGGCGAGCAGTACTTC
>TRBV12-3/TRBV12-4|-|TRBD1|TRBJ1-2
CASSSGTVSRYGYTF
TGTGCCAGCAGTTCCGGGACAGTATCTCGCTATGGCTACACCTTC
>TRBV19|-|TRBD1|TRBJ2-3
CASSLPGTATTQYF
TGTGCCAGTAGTTTACCCGGGACAGCTACTACGCAGTATTTT
>TRBV20-1|-|-|TRBJ1-4
CSASEGSSNEKLFF
TGCAGTGCTAGCGAGGGAAGCAGTAATGAAAAACTGTTTTTT
>TRBV20-1|-|TRBD1|TRBJ1-6
CSANKPGQYNSPLHF
TGCAGTGCTAATAAACCGGGACAGTATAATTCACCCCTCCACTTT
>TRBV19|once|-|TRBJ2-3
CASSIAGSGDTQYF
TGTGCCAGTAGTATAGCGGGGTCAGGAGATACGCAGTATTTT
>TRBV18|-|-|TRBJ2-5
CASSDKETQYF
TGTGCCAGCTCAGATAAAGAGACCCAGTACTTC
>TRBV7-2|-|-|TRBJ2-2
CASSLVSNTGELFF
TGTGCCAGCAGCTTAGTTTCGAACACCGGGGAGCTGTTTTTT
>TRBV7-2|-|-|TRBJ1-3
CASSLEGGSGNTIYF
TGTGCCAGCAGCTTAGAGGGCGGCTCTGGAAACACCATATATTTT
>TRBV12-3/TRBV12-4|once|TRBD2|TRBJ2-1
CASSSPGLAGIDEQFF
TGTGCCAGCAGCTCCCCGGGGCTAGCGGGGATCGATGAGCAGTTCTTC
>TRBV29-1|-|TRBD2|TRBJ2-5
CSVEEGLAGEAQYF
TGCAGCGTTGAAGAAGGACTAGCGGGGGAGGCCCAGTACTTC
>TRBV27|-|-|TRBJ2-5
CASSLHGRQETQYF
TGTGCCAGCAGTTTACATGGACGCCAAGAGACCCAGTACTTC
>TRBV28|-|TRBD1|TRBJ2-1
CASSPWTGRGVGPNPMSYNEQFF
TGTGCCAGCAGTCCCTGGACAGGGCGAGGGGTGGGGCCCAATCCGATGTCCTACAATGAGCAGTTCTTC
>TRBV30|-|-|TRBJ2-7
CACRGHPYEQYF
TGTGCCTGTAGGGGACACCCCTACGAGCAGTACTTC
>TRBV20-1|-|-|TRBJ2-2
CSARVQGRTGELFF
TGCAGTGCTAGGGTTCAGGGAAGGACCGGGGAGCTGTTTTTT
>TRBV7-9|-|-|TRBJ2-6
CASSLGVGGGGGANVLTF
TGTGCCAGCAGCTTAGGGGTCGGAGGGGGCGGTGGGGCCAACGTCCTGACTTTC
>TRBV18|-|-|TRBJ2-5
CASSPPLAAPGETQYF
TGTGCCAGCTCACCACCGTTAGCGGCCCCCGGGGAGACCCAGTACTTC
>TRBV6-2/TRBV6-3|-|-|TRBJ2-5
CASRLWTPNQETQYF
TGTGCCAGCAGACTCTGGACACCCAACCAAGAGACCCAGTACTTC
>TRBV20-1|-|-|TRBJ1-2
CSAGQRGNYGYTF
TGCAGTGCTGGACAAAGGGGGAACTATGGCTACACCTTC
>TRBV5-4|-|-|TRBJ1-2
CASSPGRDRANYGYTF
TGTGCCAGCAGCCCCGGGAGGGATCGGGCTAACTATGGCTACACCTTC
>TRBV7-2|-|TRBD2|TRBJ2-7
CASSPEGGTEQYF
TGTGCCAGCAGCCCCGAGGGAGGGACCGAGCAGTACTTC
>TRBV29-1|-|-|TRBJ2-1
CSVRTEFEQFF
TGCAGCGTTAGAACAGAATTTGAGCAGTTCTTC